The 9 T cell receptor beta chains presented below share a single source sample, sequenced in a study of T-cell memory formation after mild COVID-19. TCRdb processed the 5' RACE reads anew with MiXCR; each CDR3 protein has one entry. Here the sample spans 200,000 to 250,000 distinct CDR3 sequences, over 7.5% being singletons. The sample was PBMCs or a T cell subset sorted from them (not recorded which). These receptors came from a man younger than 35 who had mild COVID-19 (a few samples of this study predate the infection). Cell type and time point are not known.

This clonotype showed up just a few times. This chain links TRBV20-1 with TRBJ1-1, with a tentative D call TRBD1 (6 bases). The CDR3 has 14 residues. CDR1 is DFQATT and CDR2 is SNEGSKA in the germline V gene (reference sequence). V lost 1 base to trimming and J lost 5 bases, with 14 bases between them. The CDR3 sequence is CSARVGGLRTEAFF. As DNA, the CDR3 is TGCAGTGCTAGAGTTGGGGGGCTGCGTACTGAAGCTTTCTTT.

CDR3 sequence (DNA): TGTGCCAGCAGTTCTTGGGTGAGGGACACTGAAGCTTTCTTT. It specifies CASSSWVRDTEAFF. This sequence joins TRBV28 and TRBJ1-1; D is ambiguous. The CDR3 is 14 amino acids. In germline, CDR1 is MDHEN, CDR2 SYDVKM. V was clipped by 4 bases and J by 3 bases, with 12 bases between them.

This clonotype was seen at least ten times. The chain joins TRBV6-6 to TRBJ2-3; D tentatively fits TRBD1 or TRBD2 (6 bases each). The CDR3 covers 15 residues. Germline V gene lookup returns CDR1 MNHNY and CDR2 SVGAGI (reference sequence). V dropped 3 bases and J dropped 5 bases, with 15 bases sitting between them. DNA for the CDR3: TGTGCCAGCAGTTATGGTAGAAGGGGGGAAGATACGCAGTATTTT. Translating gives CASSYGRRGEDTQYF.

This clonotype was seen a handful of times. The chain uses TRBV5-1 and TRBJ2-2; 7 bases map to TRBD1. The ends lost 0 bases at V and 4 bases at J; junction bases unmatched: 6. CDR3 size: 16 residues. Germline V CDR1 and CDR2: SGHRS, YFSETQ. The CDR3 DNA reads TGCGCCAGCAGCTTGGGACAGGGCGGCGTCACCGGGGAGCTGTTTTTT. Residues: CASSLGQGGVTGELFF.

The J gene is TRBJ2-3, the V gene TRBV6-2 or TRBV6-3; a possible D gene is TRBD2 (5 bases). CDR1 is MNHEY, CDR2 SVGEGT, per germline. The CDR3 sequence is 15 residues long. V was pared by 2 bases and J by 2 bases, with 11 bases between. The CDR3 sequence: CASSYPPEATDTQYF. In DNA, the CDR3 is TGTGCCAGCAGTTACCCTCCGGAGGCCACAGATACGCAGTATTTT.

There are many counts of this clonotype. The J gene is TRBJ2-3, the V gene TRBV10-3; TRBD2 agrees at 10 bases. The germline V gene has CDR1 ENHRY and CDR2 SYGVKD. With 5 bases clipped from V and 6 bases from J, the junction kept 5 bases outside the gene matches. The CDR3 contains 14 residues. The CDR3 loop reads CAISILAGDDTQYF. The CDR3 coding sequence is TGTGCCATCAGTATCCTAGCGGGGGACGATACGCAGTATTTT.

CDR3 sequence reads: CASRYGQGDQPQHF. The CDR3 DNA sequence: TGTGCCAGCAGATACGGACAGGGAGATCAGCCCCAGCATTTT. The genes are TRBV2 and TRBJ1-5, with 8 bases identical to TRBD1. Germline-derived CDR1 and CDR2 are SNHLY and FYNNEI. The V gene end was trimmed by 6 bases and the J gene end by 5 bases; junction bases not matched to a gene: 6. This CDR3 region has 14 residues.

The table lists this clonotype with a few counts. The rearrangement joins TRBV12-3 or TRBV12-4 to TRBJ2-1, with D uncertain. Trimming removed 7 bases from V and 0 bases from J, with 7 bases in between. There are 13 residues in the CDR3. The CDR3 DNA follows: TGTGCCAGCATGTTCAGCTCCTACAATGAGCAGTTCTTC. It specifies CASMFSSYNEQFF.

The chain links TRBV5-1 to TRBJ2-1, with 7 bases fitting TRBD2. The CDR3 is made up of 18 amino acids. The ends lost 0 bases at V and 0 bases at J; junction bases unmatched: 9. Per germline, CDR1 SGHRS and CDR2 YFSETQ. CDR3 nucleotide sequence: TGCGCCAGCAGCTTGGCCGGGGCTAGCGGACGCTCCTACAATGAGCAGTTCTTC. Protein: CASSLAGASGRSYNEQFF. Full variable domain (remainder filled in from reference TRBV5-1 and TRBJ2-1): KAGVTQTPRYLIKTRGQQVTLSCSPISGHRSVSWYQQTPGQGLQFLFEYFSETQRNKGNFPGRFSGRQFSNSRSEMNVSTLELGDSALYLCASSLAGASGRSYNEQFFGPGTRLTVL.